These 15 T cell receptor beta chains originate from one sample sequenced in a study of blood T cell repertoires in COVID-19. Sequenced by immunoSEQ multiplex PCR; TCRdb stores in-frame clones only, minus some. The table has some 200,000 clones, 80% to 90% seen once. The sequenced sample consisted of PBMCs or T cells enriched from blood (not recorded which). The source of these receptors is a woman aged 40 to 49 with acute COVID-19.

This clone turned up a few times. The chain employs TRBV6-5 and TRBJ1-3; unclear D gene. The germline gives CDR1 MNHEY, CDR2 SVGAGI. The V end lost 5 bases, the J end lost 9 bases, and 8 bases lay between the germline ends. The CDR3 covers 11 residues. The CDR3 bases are TGTGCCAGCAGTCTCAGTATCACCATATATTTT. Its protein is CASSLSITIYF.

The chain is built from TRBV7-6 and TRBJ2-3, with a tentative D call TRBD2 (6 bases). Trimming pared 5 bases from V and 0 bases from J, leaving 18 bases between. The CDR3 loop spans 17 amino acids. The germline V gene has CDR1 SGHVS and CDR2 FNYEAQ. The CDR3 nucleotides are TGTGCCAGCAGCCGCAATTCAGGAGGGCCTAGCACAGATACGCAGTATTTT. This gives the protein CASSRNSGGPSTDTQYF.

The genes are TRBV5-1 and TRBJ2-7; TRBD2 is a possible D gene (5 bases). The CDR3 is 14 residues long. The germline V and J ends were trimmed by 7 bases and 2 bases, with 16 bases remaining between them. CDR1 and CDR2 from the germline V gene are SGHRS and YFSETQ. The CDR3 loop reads CASALALGTYEQYF. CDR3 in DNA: TGCGCCAGCGCCTTAGCCCTCGGGACCTACGAGCAGTACTTC.

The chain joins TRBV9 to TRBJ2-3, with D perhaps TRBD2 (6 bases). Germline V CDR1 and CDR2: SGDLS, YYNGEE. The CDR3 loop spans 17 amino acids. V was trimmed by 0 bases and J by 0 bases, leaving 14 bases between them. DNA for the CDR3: TGTGCCAGCAGCGTAGAGTCGGGACTTACTAGCACAGATACGCAGTATTTT. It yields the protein CASSVESGLTSTDTQYF.

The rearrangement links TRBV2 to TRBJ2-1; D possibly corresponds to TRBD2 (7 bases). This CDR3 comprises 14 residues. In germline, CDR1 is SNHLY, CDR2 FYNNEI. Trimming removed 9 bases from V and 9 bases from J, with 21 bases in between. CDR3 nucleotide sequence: TGTGCCAGTGAAGGGGGGGCCGGGCAGCGTGAGCAGTTCTTC. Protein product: CASEGGAGQREQFF.

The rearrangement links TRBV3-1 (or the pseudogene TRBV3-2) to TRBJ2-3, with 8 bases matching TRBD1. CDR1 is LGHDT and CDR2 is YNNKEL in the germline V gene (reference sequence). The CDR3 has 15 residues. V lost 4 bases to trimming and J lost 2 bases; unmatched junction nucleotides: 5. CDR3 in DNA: TGTGCCAGCAGCCCACGACAGGGGAACACAGATACGCAGTATTTT. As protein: CASSPRQGNTDTQYF.

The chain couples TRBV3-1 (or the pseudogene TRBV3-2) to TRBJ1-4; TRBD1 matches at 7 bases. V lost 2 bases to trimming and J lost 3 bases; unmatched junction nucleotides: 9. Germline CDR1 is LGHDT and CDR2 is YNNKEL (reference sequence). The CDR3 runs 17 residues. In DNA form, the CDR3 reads TGTGCCAGCAGCCAAAAACAGGGGAACTGGGCTAATGAAAAACTGTTTTTT. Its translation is CASSQKQGNWANEKLFF.

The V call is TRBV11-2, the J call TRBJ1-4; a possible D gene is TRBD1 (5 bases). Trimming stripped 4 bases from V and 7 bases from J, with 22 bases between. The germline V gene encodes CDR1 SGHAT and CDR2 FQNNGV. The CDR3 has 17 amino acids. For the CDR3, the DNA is TGTGCCAGCAGCTGGCGAGGTGGCGGGACTGGAAGTGAAAAACTGTTTTTT. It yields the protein CASSWRGGGTGSEKLFF. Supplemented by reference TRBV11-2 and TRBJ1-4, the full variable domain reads EAGVAQSPRYKIIEKRQSVAFWCNPISGHATLYWYQQILGQGPKLLIQFQNNGVVDDSQLPKDRFSAERLKGVDSTLKIQPAKLEDSAVYLCASSWRGGGTGSEKLFFGSGTQLSVL.

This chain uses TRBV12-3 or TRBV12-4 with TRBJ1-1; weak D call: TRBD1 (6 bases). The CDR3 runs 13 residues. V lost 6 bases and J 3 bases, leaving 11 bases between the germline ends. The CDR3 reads CASRRQEHTEAFF. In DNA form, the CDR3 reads TGTGCCAGCAGGAGACAGGAGCACACTGAAGCTTTCTTT.

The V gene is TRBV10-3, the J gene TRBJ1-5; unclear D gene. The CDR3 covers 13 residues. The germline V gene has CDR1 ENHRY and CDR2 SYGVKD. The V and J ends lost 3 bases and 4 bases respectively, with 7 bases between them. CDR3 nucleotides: TGTGCCATCAGTGAAACACCGAATCAGCCCCAGCATTTT. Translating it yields CAISETPNQPQHF.

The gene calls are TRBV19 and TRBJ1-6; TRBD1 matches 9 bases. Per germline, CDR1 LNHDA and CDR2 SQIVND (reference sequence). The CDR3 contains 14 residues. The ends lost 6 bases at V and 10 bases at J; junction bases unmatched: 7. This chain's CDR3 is CASSQGQGGSPLHF. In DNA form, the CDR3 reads TGTGCCAGTAGCCAGGGACAGGGTGGATCACCCCTCCACTTT.

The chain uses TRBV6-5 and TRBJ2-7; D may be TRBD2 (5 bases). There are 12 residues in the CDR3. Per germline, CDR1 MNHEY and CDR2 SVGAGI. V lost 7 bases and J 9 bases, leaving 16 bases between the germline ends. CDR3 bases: TGTGCCAGCAACCACGGGGAGAGGGCGCAGTACTTC. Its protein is CASNHGERAQYF.

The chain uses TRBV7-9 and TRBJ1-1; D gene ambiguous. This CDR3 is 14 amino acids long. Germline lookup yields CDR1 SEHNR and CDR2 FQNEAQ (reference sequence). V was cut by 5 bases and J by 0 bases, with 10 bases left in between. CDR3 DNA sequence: TGTGCCAGCAGCAAACAGACGCTGAACACTGAAGCTTTCTTT. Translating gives CASSKQTLNTEAFF.

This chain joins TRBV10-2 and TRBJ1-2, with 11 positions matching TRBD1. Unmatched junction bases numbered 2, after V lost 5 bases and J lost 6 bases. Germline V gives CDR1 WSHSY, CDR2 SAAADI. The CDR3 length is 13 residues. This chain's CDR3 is CASSRDRGDGYTF. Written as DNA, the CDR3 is TGCGCCAGCAGTCGGGACAGGGGGGATGGCTACACCTTC.

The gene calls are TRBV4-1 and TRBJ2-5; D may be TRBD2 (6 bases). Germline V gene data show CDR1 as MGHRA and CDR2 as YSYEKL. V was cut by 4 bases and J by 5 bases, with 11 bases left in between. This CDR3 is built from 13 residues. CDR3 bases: TGCGCCAGCAGCCTGGGGAGGACGGAGACCCAGTACTTC. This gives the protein CASSLGRTETQYF.